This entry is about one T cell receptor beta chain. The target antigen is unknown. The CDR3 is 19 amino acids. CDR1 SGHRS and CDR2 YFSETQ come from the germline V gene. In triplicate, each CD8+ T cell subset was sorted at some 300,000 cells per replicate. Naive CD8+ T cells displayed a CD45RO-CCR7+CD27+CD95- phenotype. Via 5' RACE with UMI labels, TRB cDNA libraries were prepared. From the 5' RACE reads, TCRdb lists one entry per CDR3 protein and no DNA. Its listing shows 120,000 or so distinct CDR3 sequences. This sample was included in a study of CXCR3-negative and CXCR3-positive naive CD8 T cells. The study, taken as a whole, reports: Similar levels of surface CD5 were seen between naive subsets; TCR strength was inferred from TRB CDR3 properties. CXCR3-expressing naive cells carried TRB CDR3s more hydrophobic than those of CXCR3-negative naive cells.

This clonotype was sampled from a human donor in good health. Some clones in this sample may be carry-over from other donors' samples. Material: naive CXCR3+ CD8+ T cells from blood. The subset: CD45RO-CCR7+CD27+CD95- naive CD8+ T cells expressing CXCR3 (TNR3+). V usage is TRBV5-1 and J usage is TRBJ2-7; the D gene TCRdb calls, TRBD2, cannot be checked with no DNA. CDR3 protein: CASSLIASGVNSYSYEQYF.